This T cell receptor (beta chain) came from a study of cytomegalovirus exposure and HLA in healthy donors. Overall study findings and caveats: CMV serostatus was the sole immune exposure information available. Per published reports, the classifier diagnosed cytomegalovirus status with high specificity and sensitivity.

Of note for this clone: The antigen is undetermined.

Trimming shortened V by 6 bases and J by 4 bases, and 16 bases separated the two germline ends. The CDR3 sequence is 15 residues long. Germline loops: CDR1 LGHNA, CDR2 YNFKEQ. PCR was performed using 60 Vbeta and 13 Jbeta primers. Data came from immunoSEQ multiplex PCR; TCRdb stores just in-frame clones and leaves some out. The data hold more than 150,000 clones, with roughly three quarters observed a single time. The chain is built from TRBV4-2 and TRBJ2-1; D is perhaps TRBD2 (5 bases). This receptor was taken from a woman aged 30 to 39 in good health and CMV-seropositive. Sequenced: PBMCs. CDR3 residues: CASRRAYGDYNEQFF. The CDR3 coding sequence is TGTGCCAGCAGACGGGCCTACGGGGATTACAATGAGCAGTTCTTC.